The 6 T cell receptor beta chains reported below all come from one sample, sequenced in a study of T cell repertoires in cytomegalovirus infection. Their antigens remain unidentified. TCRdb passed the reads through MiXCR, listing each CDR3 protein once. The sample records about a million distinct CDR3 sequences, approximately 31% being singletons. This material consisted of cultured CD8+ T cells from PBMCs, taken from culture after CMV antigen stimulation. These receptors were collected from a human donor in good health (CMV status not recorded). Some clones in this sample may be carry-over from other donors' samples.

This clonotype came up once. This chain connects TRBV27 to TRBJ2-2, with 11 bases matching TRBD2. Germline CDR1 and CDR2: MNHEY and SMNVEV (reference sequence). This CDR3 region has 15 residues. V lost 6 bases to trimming and J lost 7 bases; unmatched junction nucleotides: 7. The CDR3 DNA reads as TGTGCCAGCAGCCCATCTAGCGGGGGGTTCGGGGAGCTGTTTTTT. This gives the protein CASSPSSGGFGELFF.

The gene calls are TRBV14 and TRBJ1-2; D might be TRBD1 (6 bases). V gave up 4 bases and J gave up 4 bases, with 25 bases separating them. The CDR3 extends over 18 amino acids. Per germline, CDR1 SGHDN and CDR2 FVKESK. CDR3 sequence reads: CASSPPGQGPTSGYGYTF. CDR3 nucleotide sequence: TGTGCCAGCAGCCCCCCTGGGCAGGGGCCGACCTCCGGCTATGGCTACACCTTC.

This chain joins TRBV27 and TRBJ1-1, with no clear D. The CDR3 length is 11 residues. Germline V CDR1 and CDR2: MNHEY, SMNVEV (reference sequence). The germline V and J ends were trimmed by 8 bases and 4 bases, with 8 bases remaining between them. Written as DNA, the CDR3 is TGTGCCAGCTTGGAGGGCACTGAAGCTTTCTTT. It yields the protein CASLEGTEAFF.

This clonotype has only a few counts. V gene TRBV6-1 combines with J gene TRBJ1-1; TRBD1 agrees at 7 bases. The V gene end was trimmed by 5 bases and the J gene end by 8 bases; junction bases not matched to a gene: 20. Germline-derived CDR1 and CDR2 are MNHNS and SASEGT. This CDR3 has 17 amino acids. CDR3 bases: TGTGCCAGCAGTCCGACGGTTAACAGGGGATTAGGAGACGAAGCTTTCTTT. This encodes CASSPTVNRGLGDEAFF.

The chain recombines TRBV29-1 with TRBJ2-7; D may be TRBD1 or TRBD2 (5 bases each). The CDR3 runs to 15 residues. V was pared by 2 bases and J by 0 bases, with 14 bases between. CDR1 SQVTM and CDR2 ANQGSEA come from the germline V gene. The DNA of the CDR3 is TGCAGCGTTGAACTACCGCAGGGAGACTCCTACGAGCAGTACTTC. It is translated as CSVELPQGDSYEQYF.

This clonotype showed up just a few times. This chain connects TRBV2 to TRBJ2-7; D not resolved. The CDR3 sequence is 12 residues long. The V and J ends lost 8 bases and 0 bases respectively, with 8 bases between them. CDR1 and CDR2 (germline): SNHLY, FYNNEI. CDR3: CASLESSYEQYF. Here the CDR3 DNA reads TGTGCCAGCCTGGAAAGCTCCTACGAGCAGTACTTC. Supplemented by reference TRBV2 and TRBJ2-7, the full variable domain reads EPEVTQTPSHQVTQMGQEVILRCVPISNHLYFYWYRQILGQKVEFLVSFYNNEISEKSEIFDDQFSVERPDGSNFTLKIRSTKLEDSAMYFCASLESSYEQYFGPGTRLTVT.